Following are 11 T cell receptor beta chains from one sample sequenced in a study of identical twins. One entry per CDR3 protein, called by TCRdb with MiXCR from the 5' RACE reads. The sample yields 550,000 to 700,000 distinct CDR3 sequences, over 20% seen once. These records were also assigned to another study, of T cells expressing NK-cell markers.

The sequenced sample was PBMCs. The source of these receptors is a woman between 18 and 30 years old in good health.

This clonotype was counted many times. The CDR3 bases are TGTGCCAGCAGTCCCCGGACAGGGGGCGATTCACCCCTCCACTTT. It codes for CASSPRTGGDSPLHF. The chain has TRBV4-2 and TRBJ1-6, with TRBD1 matching 11 bases. V dropped 6 bases and J dropped 8; count of bases not matched to a gene: 6. The germline CDR1 and CDR2 sequences are LGHNA and YNFKEQ. This CDR3 comprises 15 residues.

This rearrangement joins TRBV5-1 to TRBJ2-7; D is uncertain. The V and J ends lost 4 bases and 0 bases respectively, with 11 bases between them. Germline V gives CDR1 SGHRS, CDR2 YFSETQ. The CDR3 contains 14 residues. CDR3 DNA: TGCGCCAGCAGCGACCCCAACCGCTCCTACGAGCAGTACTTC. Encoded protein: CASSDPNRSYEQYF.

This clonotype has just a few counts. The chain employs TRBV12-3 or TRBV12-4 and TRBJ2-2; TRBD2 aligns across 9 bases. This CDR3 contains 15 residues. V shed 3 bases and J 7 bases; nucleotides not matched to a gene: 6. CDR3 sequence reads: CASSFAGGPVGELFF. CDR3 coding DNA: TGTGCCAGCAGTTTCGCGGGAGGGCCGGTCGGGGAGCTGTTTTTT.

This clonotype was seen only a few times. V is TRBV10-3 and J is TRBJ2-7; D is possibly TRBD2 (5 bases). The CDR3 has 13 residues. Trimming removed 4 bases at V and 5 bases at J, with 12 bases between. Per germline, CDR1 ENHRY and CDR2 SYGVKD. The CDR3 nucleotides are TGTGCCATCAGTGGAGGGAACGTCCACGAGCAGTACTTC. This codes for CAISGGNVHEQYF.

V usage is TRBV29-1 and J usage is TRBJ2-5; D possibly corresponds to TRBD2 (7 bases). The germline V and J ends were trimmed by 6 bases and 3 bases, with 14 bases remaining between them. The CDR3 spans 13 residues. The germline CDR1 and CDR2 sequences are SQVTM and ANQGSEA. The CDR3 bases are TGCAGCGTCCGGGGGGCCAGTGAAGAGACCCAGTACTTC. It codes for CSVRGASEETQYF.

This clonotype occurred many times. The rearrangement links TRBV5-1 to TRBJ2-7; D not resolved. Germline CDR1 and CDR2: SGHRS and YFSETQ. The length of the CDR3 is 14 residues. V dropped 0 bases and J dropped 2 bases, with 9 bases sitting between them. The DNA of the CDR3 is TGCGCCAGCAGCTTGGACCACAGCCCCTACGAGCAGTACTTC. It specifies CASSLDHSPYEQYF.

This clonotype came up a few times. The chain couples TRBV20-1 to TRBJ2-3; 10 nucleotides match TRBD2. This CDR3 region has 16 residues. V trimming: 1 base; J trimming: 4 bases; junction bases outside the gene matches: 8. Germline V gene sequence: CDR1 DFQATT, CDR2 SNEGSKA (reference sequence). This chain's CDR3 is CSARVLLAGEPDTQYF. As DNA, the CDR3 is TGCAGTGCTAGAGTTTTGCTAGCGGGAGAGCCAGATACGCAGTATTTT.

In its sample, this clonotype was seen a few times. The chain couples TRBV7-3 to TRBJ2-1; perhaps TRBD1 as D (6 bases). Looked up from germline, CDR1 is SGHTA and CDR2 is FQGTGA. This CDR3 contains 14 residues. The ends were cut back, 4 bases at V and 2 bases at J, with 9 bases in the middle. The CDR3 loop is CASSSGHTYNEQFF. The CDR3 nucleotides read TGTGCCAGCAGCTCGGGACATACCTACAATGAGCAGTTCTTC.

The chain carries TRBV20-1 and TRBJ2-1; D possibly corresponds to TRBD2 (6 bases). This CDR3 is built from 11 residues. V lost 6 bases and J lost 6, with 9 bases in between. The germline CDR1 and CDR2 sequences are DFQATT and SNEGSKA (reference sequence). The CDR3 loop reads CSAGTFNEQFF. The CDR3 region has the DNA TGCAGTGCCGGGACTTTCAATGAGCAGTTCTTC.

This clonotype was recorded a few times. The chain employs TRBV29-1 and TRBJ2-3; D is tentatively TRBD1 or TRBD2 (5 bases each). In germline, CDR1 is SQVTM, CDR2 ANQGSEA. V lost 4 bases to trimming and J lost 6 bases, with 14 bases between them. This CDR3 is built from 13 residues. CDR3 bases: TGCAGCGTTGCCGAGGGGAACAGGGATACGCAGTATTTT. This encodes CSVAEGNRDTQYF.

The chain is built from TRBV10-3 and TRBJ2-3; the D is unclear. Germline V gene lookup returns CDR1 ENHRY and CDR2 SYGVKD. Trimming shortened V by 3 bases and J by 10 bases, and 8 bases separated the two germline ends. The CDR3 extends over 11 amino acids. The CDR3 region has the DNA TGTGCCATCAGTGAATTAGGTCCGCAGTATTTT. Its protein is CAISELGPQYF.